The present TCR beta chain was sequenced within a study of cytomegalovirus exposure and HLA in healthy donors. The PCR was carried out with 60 Vbeta primers and 13 Jbeta primers. Assay used: immunoSEQ multiplex PCR; TCRdb lists only in-frame clones, some missing. The sample includes tens of thousands of clones, around 66% of them seen just once. Germline CDR1 and CDR2: SGHVS and FNYEAQ. This CDR3 has 17 residues. Unmatched junction bases numbered 7, after V lost 0 bases and J lost 2 bases. This chain links TRBV7-6 with TRBJ1-5, with 7 nucleotides matching TRBD1. What was sequenced was PBMCs. The receptor comes from a woman aged 40-49 years in good health and CMV-seropositive. The CDR3 region has the DNA TGTGCCAGCAGCTTAGCAGGGGGCTGGGGGGGCAATCAGCCCCAGCATTTT. It yields the protein CASSLAGGWGGNQPQHF. Full variable domain (rest looked up from reference TRBV7-6 and TRBJ1-5): GAGVSQSPRYKVTKRGQDVALRCDPISGHVSLYWYRQALGQGPEFLTYFNYEAQQDKSGLPNDRFSAERPEGSISTLTIQRTEQRDSAMYRCASSLAGGWGGNQPQHFGDGTRLSIL.